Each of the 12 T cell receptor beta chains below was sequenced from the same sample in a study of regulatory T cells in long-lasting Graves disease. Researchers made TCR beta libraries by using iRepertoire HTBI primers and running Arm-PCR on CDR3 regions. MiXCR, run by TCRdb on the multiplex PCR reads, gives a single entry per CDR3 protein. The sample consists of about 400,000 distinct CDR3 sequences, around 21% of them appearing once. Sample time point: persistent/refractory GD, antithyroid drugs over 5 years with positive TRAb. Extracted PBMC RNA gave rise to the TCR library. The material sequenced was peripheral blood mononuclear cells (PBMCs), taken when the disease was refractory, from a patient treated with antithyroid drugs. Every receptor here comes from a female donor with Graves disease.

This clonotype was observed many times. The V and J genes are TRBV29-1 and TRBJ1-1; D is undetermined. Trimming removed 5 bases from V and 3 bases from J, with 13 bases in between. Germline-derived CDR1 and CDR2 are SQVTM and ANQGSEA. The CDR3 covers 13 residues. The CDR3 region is CSVSPPVDTEAFF. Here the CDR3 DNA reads TGCAGCGTTTCACCTCCCGTGGACACTGAAGCTTTCTTT.

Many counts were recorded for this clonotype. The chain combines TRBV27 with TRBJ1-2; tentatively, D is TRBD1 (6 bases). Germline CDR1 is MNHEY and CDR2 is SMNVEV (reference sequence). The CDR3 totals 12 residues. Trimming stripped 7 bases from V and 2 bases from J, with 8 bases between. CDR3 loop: CASIDRNYGYTF. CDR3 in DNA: TGTGCCAGCATTGACAGGAACTATGGCTACACCTTC.

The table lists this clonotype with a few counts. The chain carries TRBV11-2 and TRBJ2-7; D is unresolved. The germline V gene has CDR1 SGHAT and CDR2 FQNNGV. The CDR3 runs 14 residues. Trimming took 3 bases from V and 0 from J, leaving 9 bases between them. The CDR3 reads CASSLSRGSYEQYF. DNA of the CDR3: TGTGCCAGCAGCTTGTCTCGAGGCTCCTACGAGCAGTACTTC. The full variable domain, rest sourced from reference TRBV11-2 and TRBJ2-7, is EAGVAQSPRYKIIEKRQSVAFWCNPISGHATLYWYQQILGQGPKLLIQFQNNGVVDDSQLPKDRFSAERLKGVDSTLKIQPAKLEDSAVYLCASSLSRGSYEQYFGPGTRLTVT.

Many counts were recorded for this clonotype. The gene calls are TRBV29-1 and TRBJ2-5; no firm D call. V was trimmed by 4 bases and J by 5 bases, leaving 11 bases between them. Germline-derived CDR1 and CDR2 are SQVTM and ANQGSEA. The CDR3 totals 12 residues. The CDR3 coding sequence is TGCAGCGTTGGAGACGAAGGGGAGACCCAGTACTTC. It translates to CSVGDEGETQYF.

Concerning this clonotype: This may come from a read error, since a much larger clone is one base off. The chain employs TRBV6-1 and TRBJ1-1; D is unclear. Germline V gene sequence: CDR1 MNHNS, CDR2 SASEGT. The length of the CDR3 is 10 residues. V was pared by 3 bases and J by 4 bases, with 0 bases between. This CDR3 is CASSDTEAFF. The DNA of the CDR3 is TGTGCCAGCAGTGACACTGAAGCTTTCTTT.

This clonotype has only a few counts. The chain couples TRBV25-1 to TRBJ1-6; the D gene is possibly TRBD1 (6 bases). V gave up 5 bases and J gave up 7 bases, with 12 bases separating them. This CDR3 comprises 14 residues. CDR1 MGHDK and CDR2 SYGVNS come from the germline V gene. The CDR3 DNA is TGTGCCAGCAGTCAGACAGGTTTCAATTCACCCCTCCACTTT. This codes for CASSQTGFNSPLHF.

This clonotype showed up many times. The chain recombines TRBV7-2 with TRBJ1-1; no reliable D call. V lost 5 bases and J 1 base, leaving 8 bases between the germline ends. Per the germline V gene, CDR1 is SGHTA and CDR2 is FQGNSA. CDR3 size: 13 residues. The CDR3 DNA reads TGTGCCAGCAGCCCCTACAAGAACACTGAAGCTTTCTTT. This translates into CASSPYKNTEAFF.

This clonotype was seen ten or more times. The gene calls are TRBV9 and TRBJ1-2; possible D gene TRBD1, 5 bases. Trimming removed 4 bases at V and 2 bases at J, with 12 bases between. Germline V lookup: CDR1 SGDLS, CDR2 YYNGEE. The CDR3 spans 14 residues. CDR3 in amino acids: CASSPTDSNYGYTF. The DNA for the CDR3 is TGTGCCAGCAGCCCAACAGACAGCAACTATGGCTACACCTTC.

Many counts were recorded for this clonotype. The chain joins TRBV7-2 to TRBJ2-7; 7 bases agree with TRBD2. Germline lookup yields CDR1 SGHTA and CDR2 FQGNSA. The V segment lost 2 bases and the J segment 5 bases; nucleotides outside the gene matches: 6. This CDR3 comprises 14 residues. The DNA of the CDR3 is TGTGCCAGCAGCTTACGGGGGAGGGGAGACGAGCAGTACTTC. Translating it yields CASSLRGRGDEQYF.

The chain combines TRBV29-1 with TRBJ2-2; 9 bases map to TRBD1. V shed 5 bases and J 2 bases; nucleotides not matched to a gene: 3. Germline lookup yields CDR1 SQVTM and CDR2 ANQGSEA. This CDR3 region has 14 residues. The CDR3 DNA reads TGCAGCGTTACCACAGGGGGCAACACCGGGGAGCTGTTTTTT. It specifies CSVTTGGNTGELFF.

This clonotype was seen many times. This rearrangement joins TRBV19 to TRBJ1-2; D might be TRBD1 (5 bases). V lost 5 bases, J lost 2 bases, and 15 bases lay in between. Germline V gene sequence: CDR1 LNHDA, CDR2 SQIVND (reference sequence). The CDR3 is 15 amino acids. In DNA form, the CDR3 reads TGTGCCAGTAGTCCCCCAGGGCGACAGAACTATGGCTACACCTTC. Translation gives CASSPPGRQNYGYTF.

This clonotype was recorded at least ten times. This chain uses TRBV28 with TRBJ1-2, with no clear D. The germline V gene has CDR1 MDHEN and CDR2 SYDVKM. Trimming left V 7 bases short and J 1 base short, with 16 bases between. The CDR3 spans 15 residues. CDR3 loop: CASTSPGPFNYGYTF. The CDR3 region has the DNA TGTGCCAGCACTTCCCCCGGGCCTTTTAACTATGGCTACACCTTC.